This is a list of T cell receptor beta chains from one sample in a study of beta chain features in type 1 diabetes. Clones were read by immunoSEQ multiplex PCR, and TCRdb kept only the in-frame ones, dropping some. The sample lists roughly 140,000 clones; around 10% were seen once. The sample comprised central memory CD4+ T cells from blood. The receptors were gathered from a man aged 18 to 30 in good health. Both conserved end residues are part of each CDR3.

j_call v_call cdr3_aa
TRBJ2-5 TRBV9 CASSVVGGETQYF
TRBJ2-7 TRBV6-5 CAIGRLTDEQYF
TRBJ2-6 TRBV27 CASSRGSGGRAGANVLTF
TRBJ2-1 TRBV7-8 CASSSREDRDEQFF
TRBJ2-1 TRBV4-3 CASSQDGSPGNEQFF
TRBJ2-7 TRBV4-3 CASSQEGETEQYF
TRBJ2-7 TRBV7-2 CASGDWHSYEQYF
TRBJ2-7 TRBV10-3 CAIGGTGSSYEQYF
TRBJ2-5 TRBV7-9 CASSLVARRAQETQYF
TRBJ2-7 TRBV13 CASSLGQVLSYEQYF
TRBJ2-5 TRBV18 CASSPIQGGGETQYF
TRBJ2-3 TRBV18 CASSRVEGVTDTQYF
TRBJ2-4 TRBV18 CASSVTKENIQYF
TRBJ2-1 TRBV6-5 CASRRTSDGTYEQFF
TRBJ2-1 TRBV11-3 CASSLGVIGYNEQFF
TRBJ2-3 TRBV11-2 CASSSLLTSGYTDTQYF
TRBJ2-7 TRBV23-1 CASSQRPISRYEQYF
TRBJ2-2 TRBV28 CASSLVRLTGELFF
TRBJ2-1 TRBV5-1 CASSLRDLNNEQFF
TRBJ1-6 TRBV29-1 CSVRGTNHNSPLHF
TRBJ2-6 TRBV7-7 CASSSDQAASGANVLTF
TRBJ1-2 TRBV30 CAWWGYGYTF
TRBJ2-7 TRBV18 CASSPALNYEQYF
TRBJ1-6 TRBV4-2 CASSQDRTATVNSPLHF
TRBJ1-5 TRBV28 CASSSPGQGRNQPQHF
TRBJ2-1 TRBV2 CASQTSGSSYNEQFF
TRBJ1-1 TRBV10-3 CAISPGPGAFF
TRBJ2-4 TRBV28 CASSLPGQGNIQYF
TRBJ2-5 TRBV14 CASSQGRGAGETQYF
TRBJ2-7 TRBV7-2 CASSPLAGVRSYEQYF
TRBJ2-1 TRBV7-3 CASSLSGRKNEQFF
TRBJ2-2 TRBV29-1 CSVGPETGNTGELFF
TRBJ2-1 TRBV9 CASSFLVAGGAYEQFF
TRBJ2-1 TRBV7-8 CASSSRLAGAFSYNEQFF
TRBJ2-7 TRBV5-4 CASSDRTSGGYEQYF
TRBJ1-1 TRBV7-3 CASSQDRDTEAFF